This T cell receptor beta chain comes out of a study of T-cell memory formation after mild COVID-19. MiXCR, applied by TCRdb to the 5' RACE reads, yields one record per CDR3 protein. Of a few hundred thousand distinct CDR3 sequences listed, roughly 8.2% were seen once; the top ten hold roughly 22%. The material sequenced was PBMCs or a T cell subset sorted from them (not recorded which). This clonotype originated in a young man who had mild COVID-19 (a few samples of this study predate the infection). Cell type and time point are not known.

The CDR3 is CASSLQGALGTDTQYF. The CDR3 DNA follows: TGTGCCAGCAGCTTGCAGGGGGCGCTGGGCACAGATACGCAGTATTTT. This chain joins TRBV5-6 and TRBJ2-3; TRBD1 matches at 8 bases. Trimming cost V 1 base and J 1 base; bases outside gene matches: 5. CDR1 is SGHDT, CDR2 YYEEEE, per germline. This CDR3 contains 16 residues. The full variable domain, completed using reference TRBV5-6 and TRBJ2-3, is DAGVTQSPTHLIKTRGQQVTLRCSPKSGHDTVSWYQQALGQGPQFIFQYYEEEERQRGNFPDRFSGHQFPNYSSELNVNALLLGDSALYLCASSLQGALGTDTQYFGPGTRLTVL.